The entry below gives a single TCR beta chain sequence along with its context. The sample comes from a study of cytomegalovirus exposure and HLA in healthy donors. Per germline, CDR1 MNHEY and CDR2 SMNVEV (reference sequence). This CDR3 spans 13 amino acids. The V gene lost 8 bases and the J gene lost 5 bases, with 12 bases spanning the gap. In the PCR, 60 Vbeta and 13 Jbeta primers were used. Assay used: immunoSEQ multiplex PCR; TCRdb lists only in-frame clones, some missing. This sample has roughly 170,000 clones, with around four fifths found just once. Specimen: PBMCs. The sequence came from a woman aged 50 to 60 in good health and CMV-seropositive. This chain connects TRBV27 to TRBJ2-2; D possibly corresponds to TRBD1 (5 bases). CDR3: CASRQGVTGELFF. Written as DNA, the CDR3 is TGTGCCAGCCGCCAAGGGGTAACCGGGGAGCTGTTTTTT.